This T cell receptor (beta chain) was observed in a study of regulatory T cells in long-lasting Graves disease (dated by TCRdb to the early 2020s). Describing the broader study: Persistent Graves' disease was defined as antithyroid drug treatment for over 5 years with persistently positive TSH receptor autoantibodies. This study used TCR sequencing and RNA sequencing of peripheral blood to compare persistent Graves' disease patients against newly diagnosed Graves' disease patients. The study was conducted in China and was registered as a clinical trial. TCR sequencing covered 13 persistent and 20 newly diagnosed Graves' disease patients, about 35 samples in total. Persistent Graves' disease patients in the clinical cohort had taken antithyroid drugs for roughly ten years on average.

Library preparation employed multiplex PCR. TCRdb names Illumina HiSeq 4000 as the instrument used. To build TCR beta libraries, CDR3 regions were amplified by Arm-PCR using iRepertoire HTBI primers. Gel purification was performed on PCR products prior to sequencing. Processing in the source paper ran as follows. A total of roughly 58 TRBV and approximately 13 TRBJ segments were identified across samples and were used for gene usage analysis of CDR3 amino acid clonotypes. Filtered high-quality paired reads were merged into contigs using COPE and FqMerger. BLAST was used to align contigs to IMGT TRBV, TRBD and TRBJ reference genes, with CDR3 defined following IMGT. Highly expanded clones were defined as clonotypes with a frequency above 0.1%. Repertoire diversity was measured by Shannon entropy, and V-J evenness by the Gini coefficient. A clonotype found in more than one individual was treated as public. The raw public reads went through TCRdb reprocessing: fastp at Q25, MiXCR clone calling, in-frame beta chains kept. Rows are combined by CDR3 protein, so each entry shows the most common genes and DNA. V and J calls and clone size were set by TCRdb, not the authors. Recorded for this sample are approximately 500,000 distinct CDR3 sequences; 20% to 25% of them occurred a single time. Clones ranked in the top ten supply roughly 7% of the sample.

This clonotype was detected ten times or more. No cognate antigen has been identified for it. Base quality data are lacking; no much larger clone is found one base away. Results the study describes overall, beyond this receptor: Persistent patients shared more public clonotypes among themselves (around 2,500) than newly diagnosed patients did (approximately 970). As a limitation, the authors acknowledged that the small sample size may reduce accuracy. Peripheral blood alone was examined, since thyroid tissue, which constituted the primary lesion, could not be accessed. Lower TCR Shannon entropy and fewer highly expanded clones were observed in persistent Graves' disease patients than in newly diagnosed patients, which suggested clonal expansion. Only the TCR beta chain was sequenced and analyzed.

In the paper's terms, the time point label means: persistent/refractory GD, antithyroid drugs over 5 years with positive TRAb. For both TCR sequencing and RNA sequencing, RNA was extracted from PBMCs using TRIzol. The diagnosis of Graves' disease was made according to American Thyroid Association guidelines. Patients were recruited from an endocrinology department in Xi'an, China. Each patient gave approximately 10 milliliters of peripheral blood, collected in an EDTA anticoagulant tube. Ficoll Paque Plus density gradient separation was used to isolate PBMCs, and no further T cell sorting was done. An Agilent 2100 Bioanalyzer and agarose gel were used to check RNA quality, and a NanoDrop 2000 was used to measure RNA concentration. The starting material was peripheral blood mononuclear cells (PBMCs), obtained when the disease was refractory, from a patient treated with antithyroid drugs. This sequence originates from a female donor with Graves disease.

This receptor carries the CDR3 CASSPPGTSLTPKLFF. The DNA sequence reads TGTGCCAGCAGTCCCCCCGGGACATCCCTGACCCCAAAACTGTTTTTT. The chain was built from TRBV12-3 or TRBV12-4 and TRBJ1-4, and TRBD1 may be the D gene, going by 6 matching bases. From the cysteine up to the phenylalanine, the CDR3 has a length of 16 residues. Left in the record is the CDR3 DNA by itself, 48 bases read in frame from the first base. Trimming removed 5 bases from V and 10 bases from J, leaving 23 bases between the germline ends.